A single sample is the source of the 14 T cell receptor beta chains below, sequenced in a study of T-cell memory formation after mild COVID-19. TCRdb reanalysed the 5' RACE reads using MiXCR and keeps one entry per CDR3 protein. The table lists roughly 45,000 distinct CDR3 sequences, 27% of them singletons. What was sequenced was PBMCs or a T cell subset sorted from them (not recorded which). These receptors all come from a young man who had mild COVID-19 (a few samples of this study predate the infection). Cell type and time point are not known.

This clonotype was recorded a few times. The chain joins TRBV6-4 to TRBJ2-3; D might be TRBD1 (5 bases). The germline V gene encodes CDR1 MRHNA and CDR2 SNTAGT. The CDR3 runs 13 residues. Trimming removed 2 bases from V and 2 bases from J, with 5 bases in between. CDR3 amino acids: CASSDGATDTQYF. The CDR3 DNA reads as TGTGCCAGCAGTGACGGGGCCACAGATACGCAGTATTTT.

The rearrangement links TRBV6-2 or TRBV6-3 to TRBJ1-5, with a tentative D call TRBD1 (5 bases). Germline loops: CDR1 MNHEY, CDR2 SVGEGT. Trimming took 7 bases from V and 0 from J, leaving 13 bases between them. The CDR3 spans 15 residues. The CDR3 region is CASIEGTHSNQPQHF. The CDR3 coding sequence is TGTGCCAGCATCGAGGGGACTCATAGCAATCAGCCCCAGCATTTT.

This clonotype showed up just a few times. The V and J genes are TRBV5-1 and TRBJ2-4; the D gene is possibly TRBD1 (5 bases). Trimming removed 1 base from V and 3 bases from J, with 11 bases in between. This CDR3 region has 15 residues. Germline-derived CDR1 and CDR2 are SGHRS and YFSETQ. CDR3 sequence (DNA): TGCGCCAGCAGCTTGATGGGGCTCGGCAAAAACATTCAGTACTTC. This sequence encodes CASSLMGLGKNIQYF.

This clonotype was observed once. The chain has TRBV19 and TRBJ2-2; D is tentatively TRBD1 or TRBD2 (5 bases each). Germline V lookup: CDR1 LNHDA, CDR2 SQIVND (reference sequence). V lost 3 bases, J lost 3 bases, and 14 bases lay in between. The CDR3 sequence is 16 residues long. The CDR3: CASSIPAGRDTGELFF. The CDR3 nucleotides are TGTGCCAGTAGTATTCCGGCAGGGCGGGACACCGGGGAGCTGTTTTTT.

The chain has TRBV27 and TRBJ1-2, with 9 bases lining up with TRBD1. This CDR3 spans 15 amino acids. V shed 4 bases and J 5 bases; nucleotides not matched to a gene: 8. CDR1 is MNHEY, CDR2 SMNVEV, per germline (reference sequence). CDR3 nucleotides: TGTGCCAGCAGTTACGGGACAGGGTCCCCTTATGGCTACACCTTC. Translated: CASSYGTGSPYGYTF.

The chain uses TRBV19 and TRBJ1-2, with 7 bases identical to TRBD1. J lost 7 bases, V lost 2 bases, and 10 bases had no gene match. From germline, CDR1 is LNHDA and CDR2 SQIVND (reference sequence). This CDR3 comprises 15 residues. CDR3: CASSITPGGLAGYTF. CDR3 coding DNA: TGTGCCAGTAGTATAACCCCAGGGGGACTGGCTGGCTACACCTTC.

This clonotype occurred a few times. The chain has TRBV20-1 and TRBJ2-3; 8 bases fit TRBD2. CDR3 length equals 14 residues. V trimming: 3 bases; J trimming: 4 bases; junction bases outside the gene matches: 6. The germline CDR1 and CDR2 sequences are DFQATT and SNEGSKA (reference sequence). This chain's CDR3 is CSASYGGASDTQYF. DNA for the CDR3: TGCAGTGCTAGTTACGGGGGGGCCTCAGATACGCAGTATTTT.

This clonotype occurred a few times. CDR3 bases: TGCAGTGCTAGAGATACAGGCTTAAGCAATCAGCCCCAGCATTTT. This translates into CSARDTGLSNQPQHF. The chain uses TRBV20-1 and TRBJ1-5, with a possible D match to TRBD1 (5 bases). Trimming cost V 0 bases and J 1 base, with 10 bases left between them. The V gene's germline CDR1 is DFQATT and CDR2 SNEGSKA (reference sequence). The CDR3 is 15 residues long.

The chain recombines TRBV6-6 with TRBJ2-5; no clear D gene. Germline assignment: CDR1 MNHNY and CDR2 SVGAGI (reference sequence). Trimming cost V 0 bases and J 4 bases, with 3 bases left between them. This CDR3 comprises 12 residues. The DNA of the CDR3 is TGTGCCAGCAGTTACTCGGGAGAGACCCAGTACTTC. Translation gives CASSYSGETQYF.

This chain joins TRBV29-1 and TRBJ2-7; D may match TRBD1 or TRBD2 (5 bases each). The V end was cut by 6 bases, the J end by 3 bases, with 12 bases between. Per germline, CDR1 SQVTM and CDR2 ANQGSEA. CDR3 length: 12 amino acids. CDR3 DNA sequence: TGCAGCGTGGGGACGGAGCTCTACGAGCAGTACTTC. It is translated as CSVGTELYEQYF.

This clonotype qualifies as hyperexpanded. This sequence joins TRBV5-1 and TRBJ2-1; the D is unclear. The germline CDR1 and CDR2 sequences are SGHRS and YFSETQ. The CDR3 runs 15 residues. The V and J ends lost 0 bases and 5 bases respectively, with 12 bases between them. Here the CDR3 DNA reads TGCGCCAGCAGCTTGGACGAGCCTACCGACAATGAGCAGTTCTTC. It encodes CASSLDEPTDNEQFF.

This chain joins TRBV19 and TRBJ1-1; 9 bases are a match to TRBD1. J was trimmed by 4 bases and V by 6 bases; bases with no gene match: 6. Germline V gene lookup returns CDR1 LNHDA and CDR2 SQIVND (reference sequence). The CDR3 length is 14 residues. The CDR3 protein is CASSMGQGTTEAFF. Written as DNA, the CDR3 is TGTGCCAGTAGCATGGGACAGGGAACCACTGAAGCTTTCTTT.

The sample holds a few counts of this clonotype. The rearrangement joins TRBV7-9 to TRBJ2-3; 7 bases agree with TRBD2. This CDR3 contains 14 residues. J lost 3 bases, V lost 7 bases, and 7 bases had no gene match. Looked up from germline, CDR1 is SEHNR and CDR2 is FQNEAQ (reference sequence). CDR3 residues: CASILTSSTDTQYF. The CDR3 region has the DNA TGTGCCAGCATTCTGACTAGCTCAACAGATACGCAGTATTTT.

V is TRBV5-1 and J is TRBJ2-7; D is unclear. Trimming took 1 base from V and 2 from J, leaving 10 bases between them. Germline V CDR1 and CDR2: SGHRS, YFSETQ. This CDR3 has 14 residues. Written as DNA, the CDR3 is TGCGCCAGCAGCTTGTTGGGTGGAGCCTACGAGCAGTACTTC. This encodes CASSLLGGAYEQYF.